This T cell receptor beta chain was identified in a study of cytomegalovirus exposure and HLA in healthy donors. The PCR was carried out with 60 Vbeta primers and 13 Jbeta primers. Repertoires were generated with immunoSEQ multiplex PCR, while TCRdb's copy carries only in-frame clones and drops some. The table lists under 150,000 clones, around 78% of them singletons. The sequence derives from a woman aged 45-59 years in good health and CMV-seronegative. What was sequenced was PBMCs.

CDR3: CSVRRGRGTYEQYF. The DNA of the CDR3 is TGCAGCGTTCGTCGAGGTAGGGGTACCTACGAGCAGTACTTC. J is TRBJ2-7 and V is TRBV29-1; possible D gene TRBD1, 5 bases. V gave up 5 bases and J gave up 2 bases, with 16 bases separating them. CDR1 and CDR2 from the germline V gene are SQVTM and ANQGSEA. This CDR3 region has 14 residues.